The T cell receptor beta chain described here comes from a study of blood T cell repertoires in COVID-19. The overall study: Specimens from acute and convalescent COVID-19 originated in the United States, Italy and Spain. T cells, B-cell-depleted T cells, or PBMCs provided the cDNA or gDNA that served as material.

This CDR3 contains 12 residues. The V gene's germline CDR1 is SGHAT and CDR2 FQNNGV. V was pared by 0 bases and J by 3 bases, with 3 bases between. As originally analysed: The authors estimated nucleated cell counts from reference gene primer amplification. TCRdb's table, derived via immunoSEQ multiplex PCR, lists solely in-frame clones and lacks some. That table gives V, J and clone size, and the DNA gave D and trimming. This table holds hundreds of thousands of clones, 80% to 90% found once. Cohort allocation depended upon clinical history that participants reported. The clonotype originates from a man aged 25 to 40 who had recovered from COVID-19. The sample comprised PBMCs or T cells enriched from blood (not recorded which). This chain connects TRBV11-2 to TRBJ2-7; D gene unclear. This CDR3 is CASSLDSYEQYF. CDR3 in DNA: TGTGCCAGCAGCTTAGATAGCTACGAGCAGTACTTC.